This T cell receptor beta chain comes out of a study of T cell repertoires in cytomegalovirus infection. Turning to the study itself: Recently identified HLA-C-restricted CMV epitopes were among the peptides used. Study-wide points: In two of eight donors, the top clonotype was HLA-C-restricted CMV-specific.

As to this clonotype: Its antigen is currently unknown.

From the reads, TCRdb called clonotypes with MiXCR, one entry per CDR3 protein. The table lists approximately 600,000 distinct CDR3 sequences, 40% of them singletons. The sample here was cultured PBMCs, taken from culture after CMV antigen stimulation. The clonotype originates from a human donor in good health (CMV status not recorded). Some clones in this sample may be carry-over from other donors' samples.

The CDR3 here is CSARDLLGTTNEKLFF. The CDR3 coding sequence is TGCAGTGCTAGAGATCTCCTGGGGACAACTAATGAAAAACTGTTTTTT. The chain links TRBV20-1 to TRBJ1-4; D gene unclear. The CDR3 extends over 16 amino acids. The germline V gene has CDR1 DFQATT and CDR2 SNEGSKA (reference sequence). V shed 0 bases and J shed 0 bases, with 11 bases lying between them.